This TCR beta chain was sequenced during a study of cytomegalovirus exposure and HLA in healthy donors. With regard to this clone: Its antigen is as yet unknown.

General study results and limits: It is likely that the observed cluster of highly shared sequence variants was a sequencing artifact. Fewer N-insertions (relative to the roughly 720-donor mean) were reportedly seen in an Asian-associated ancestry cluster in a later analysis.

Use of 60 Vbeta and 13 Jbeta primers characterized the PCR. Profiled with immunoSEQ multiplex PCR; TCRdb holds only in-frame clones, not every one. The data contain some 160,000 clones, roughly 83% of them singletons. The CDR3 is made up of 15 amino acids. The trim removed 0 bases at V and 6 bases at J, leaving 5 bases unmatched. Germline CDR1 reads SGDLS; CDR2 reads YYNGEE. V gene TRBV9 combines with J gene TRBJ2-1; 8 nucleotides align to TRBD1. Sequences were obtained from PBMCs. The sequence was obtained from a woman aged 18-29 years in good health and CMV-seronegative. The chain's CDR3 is CASSVGGQGANEQFF. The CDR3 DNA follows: TGTGCCAGCAGCGTAGGCGGACAGGGTGCCAATGAGCAGTTCTTC. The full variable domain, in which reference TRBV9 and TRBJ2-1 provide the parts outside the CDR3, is DSGVTQTPKHLITATGQRVTLRCSPRSGDLSVYWYQQSLDQGLQFLIQYYNGEERAKGNILERFSAQQFPDLHSELNLSSLELGDSALYFCASSVGGQGANEQFFGPGTRLTVL.